This is a list of T cell receptor beta chains from one sample in a study of lymphopenia after photon versus proton radiotherapy. Libraries were prepared by immunoSEQ multiplex PCR; TCRdb keeps only in-frame clonotypes and omits some of them. The top ten hold about 2.3% of the sample, which has more than 60,000 clones, 75% to 90% seen once. The sequenced sample was peripheral blood, obtained from a patient treated with photon-based radiotherapy. The receptors come from a man aged 35-49 years with gastric cancer. Both conserved end residues are part of each CDR3. A D gene is named only where the DNA matches it firmly. Size is omitted from some rows. Given values are once, few, many or a class for expanded clones.

D gene	V gene	J gene	clone size	CDR3 protein	CDR3 DNA
.	TRBV7-9	TRBJ1-6	.	CASSSGNSPLHF	TGTGCCAGCAGCTCGGGGAATTCACCCCTCCACTTT
TRBD1	TRBV18	TRBJ1-6	few	CASSQRQGADSPLHF	TGTGCCAGCTCACAGCGACAGGGGGCGGATTCACCCCTCCACTTT
.	TRBV7-9	TRBJ1-2	.	CASSPQGNYGYTF	TGTGCCAGCAGCCCACAGGGTAACTATGGCTACACCTTC
.	TRBV7-2	TRBJ2-7	.	CASSTRGGSGEQYF	TGTGCCAGCAGCACAAGGGGGGGAAGCGGCGAGCAGTACTTC
.	TRBV7-3	TRBJ1-1	.	CASSLEEGPNTEAFF	TGTGCCAGCAGCTTAGAAGAGGGACCCAACACTGAAGCTTTCTTT
.	TRBV7-9	TRBJ1-2	.	CASSLTGWDYGYTF	TGTGCCAGCAGCTTGACAGGATGGGACTATGGCTACACCTTC
.	TRBV11-3	TRBJ2-3	.	CASSLRVPDTQYF	TGTGCCAGCAGCTTAAGGGTCCCAGATACGCAGTATTTT
.	TRBV11-2	TRBJ2-1	.	CASSTHPRGGYNEQFF	TGTGCCAGCAGCACCCATCCAAGGGGGGGGTACAATGAGCAGTTCTTC
.	TRBV6-1	TRBJ2-7	.	CASSLRDYEQYF	TGTGCCAGCAGTTTGCGTGATTACGAGCAGTACTTC
.	TRBV5-4	TRBJ2-5	.	CASSQGPRETQYF	TGTGCCAGCAGCCAAGGGCCGCGGGAGACCCAGTACTTC
TRBD2	TRBV4-2	TRBJ2-5	.	CASSQDLAGVAGITQYF	TGTGCCAGCAGCCAAGACCTGGCGGGGGTAGCGGGGATCACCCAGTACTTC
.	TRBV18	TRBJ2-3	.	CASSPQGGTDTQYF	TGTGCCAGCTCACCTCAGGGGGGGACAGATACGCAGTATTTT
TRBD1	TRBV7-2	TRBJ2-7	.	CASSLVGPRTGHEQYF	TGTGCCAGCAGCTTAGTCGGCCCGAGGACAGGGCACGAGCAGTACTTC
.	TRBV6-4	TRBJ2-1	once	CASRAKDGYNEQFF	TGTGCCAGCAGGGCGAAGGACGGATACAATGAGCAGTTCTTC
.	TRBV27	TRBJ2-1	.	CASSLRAYNEQFF	TGTGCCAGCAGTTTAAGGGCCTACAATGAGCAGTTCTTC
.	TRBV19	TRBJ1-4	.	CASIRQGPNEKLFF	TGTGCCAGTATACGGCAGGGTCCTAATGAAAAACTGTTTTTT
.	TRBV5-1	TRBJ2-3	.	CASSLRGLGADTQYF	TGCGCCAGCAGCTTGCGGGGCTTGGGCGCAGATACGCAGTATTTT
.	TRBV19	TRBJ2-7	.	CASSGGQNSYEQYF	TGTGCCAGTAGTGGCGGACAGAACTCCTACGAGCAGTACTTC
TRBD1	TRBV12-5	TRBJ1-5	.	CASGTGQFGQPQHF	TGTGCTAGTGGTACGGGACAGTTCGGTCAGCCCCAGCATTTT
.	TRBV5-1	TRBJ2-1	once	CASSSMSPGDEQFF	TGCGCCAGCAGCTCTATGTCCCCAGGCGATGAGCAGTTCTTC
.	TRBV9	TRBJ2-3	.	CASSVRTGNTDTQYF	TGTGCCAGCAGCGTACGAACAGGTAACACAGATACGCAGTATTTT
TRBD1	TRBV7-9	TRBJ1-2	.	CASSRRLGQGNYGYTF	TGTGCCAGCAGCCGGCGGTTGGGACAGGGAAACTATGGCTACACCTTC
.	TRBV19	TRBJ2-3	.	CASSIWDGGADTQYF	TGTGCCAGTAGTATTTGGGACGGAGGAGCAGATACGCAGTATTTT
TRBD1	TRBV2	TRBJ1-4	.	CAGDRGGYEKLFF	TGTGCCGGAGACAGGGGAGGTTATGAAAAACTGTTTTTT
TRBD1	TRBV4-2	TRBJ1-1	.	CASSQTGTGDTEAFF	TGTGCCAGCAGCCAAACCGGGACAGGGGACACTGAAGCTTTCTTT
TRBD2	TRBV2	TRBJ2-7	.	CASSEGALLLALEQYF	TGTGCCAGCAGTGAAGGGGCCCTACTACTAGCGCTCGAGCAGTACTTC
.	TRBV15	TRBJ1-1	.	CATSRPGGQYYMNTEAFF	TGTGCCACCAGCAGACCCGGAGGGCAGTACTATATGAACACTGAAGCTTTCTTT
.	TRBV9	TRBJ1-2	.	CASSGRSGVGGYTF	TGTGCCAGCAGCGGGAGGTCGGGGGTAGGAGGCTACACCTTC
TRBD2	TRBV5-6	TRBJ2-3	.	CASSQGGLAGISGQYF	TGTGCCAGCAGCCAAGGGGGACTAGCGGGGATTAGTGGGCAGTATTTT
.	TRBV6-5	TRBJ1-1	once	CASSYSTRNTEAFF	TGTGCCAGCAGTTATTCGACACGGAACACTGAAGCTTTCTTT
.	TRBV30	TRBJ1-2	.	CAWRGSGPGYTF	TGTGCCTGGAGGGGGTCCGGTCCCGGCTACACCTTC
.	TRBV30	TRBJ2-5	.	CAWRPSGPEETQYF	TGTGCCTGGAGGCCCTCAGGGCCAGAAGAGACCCAGTACTTC
TRBD1	TRBV11-3	TRBJ1-4	.	CASSPGTATNEKLFF	TGTGCCAGCAGCCCAGGGACAGCAACTAATGAAAAACTGTTTTTT
TRBD1	TRBV2	TRBJ2-1	once	CASSVRTGDEQFF	TGTGCCAGCAGTGTCCGGACAGGGGATGAGCAGTTCTTC
TRBD1	TRBV5-1	TRBJ2-7	.	CASSFGDRYKSYEQYF	TGCGCCAGCAGCTTTGGGGACAGGTATAAGTCCTACGAGCAGTACTTC
TRBD1	TRBV7-9	TRBJ2-5	once	CASSAGDRRGETQYF	TGTGCCAGCAGCGCCGGGGACAGGAGAGGAGAGACCCAGTACTTC
TRBD2	TRBV27	TRBJ2-5	once	CASSLGLAGGHETQYF	TGTGCCAGCAGTCTTGGACTAGCGGGGGGACACGAGACCCAGTACTTC
.	TRBV4-1	TRBJ1-2	few	CASSPAGANYGYTF	TGCGCCAGCAGTCCAGCGGGGGCTAACTATGGCTACACCTTC
.	TRBV2	TRBJ2-3	.	CASGREGSTDTQYF	TGTGCCAGCGGCAGGGAAGGAAGCACAGATACGCAGTATTTT
TRBD1	TRBV19	TRBJ1-1	.	CASSLGQGWGPEAFF	TGTGCCAGTAGTTTAGGACAGGGTTGGGGACCTGAAGCTTTCTTT
TRBD1	TRBV7-2	TRBJ2-1	.	CASSPLPGQGRNEQFF	TGTGCCAGCAGCCCCCTTCCGGGACAGGGAAGAAATGAGCAGTTCTTC
.	TRBV6-5	TRBJ2-7	few	CASGGGQAYEQYF	TGTGCCAGCGGGGGGGGACAGGCCTACGAGCAGTACTTC
.	TRBV14	TRBJ2-7	.	CASSQGQGYEQYF	TGTGCCAGCAGCCAAGGTCAGGGGTACGAGCAGTACTTC
.	TRBV4-1	TRBJ1-6	.	CASSQEGQVNSPLHF	TGCGCCAGCAGCCAAGAAGGGCAGGTTAATTCACCCCTCCACTTT
.	TRBV5-5	TRBJ2-7	once	CASSFGSGAGQYF	TGTGCCAGCAGCTTTGGGTCCGGGGCAGGGCAGTACTTC
.	TRBV2	TRBJ2-2	few	CASSGTAVFGELFF	TGTGCCAGCAGCGGCACGGCGGTATTCGGGGAGCTGTTTTTT